These 23 T cell receptor beta chains originate from one sample sequenced in a study of CD8+ T cells in alopecia areata. TCR sequencing used cDNA made by reverse transcription of extracted RNA. Assay used: immunoSEQ multiplex PCR; TCRdb lists only in-frame clones, some missing. There are some 120,000 clones in the sample, none observed a single time. Material for sequencing was lesional skin. The receptor set was obtained from a C3H/HeJ mouse with alopecia areata. Mouse strain MHC haplotype: H2-k.

A note on this clone: These gene names are mouse names. From the germline J gene comes the end of the CDR3, since the read stops 4 residues before it. J is TRBJ2-2 and V is TRBV13-1, with 8 bases fitting TRBD1. After removal of 4 bases from V and 4 bases from J, the junction contained 0 bases not matched to a gene. Germline V gene sequence: CDR1 NSHNY, CDR2 SYGAGN. The CDR3 runs 13 residues. The chain's CDR3 is CASSTGGTGQLYF. The CDR3 bases that were read are TGTGCCAGCAGTACAGGGGGCACCGGG.

This clone was counted a few times. At residue 15, TCRdb's protein is not the same as the translated DNA, so the protein here was read from the DNA. The germline and genes are mouse ones. The read terminates 3 residues before the CDR3 end, so the remaining end is supplied by the germline J gene. The chain carries TRBV29 and TRBJ1-6, with TRBD1 identical over 7 bases. TRBJ1-6 is assigned to the ORF class and has an uncertain function. Trimming removed 6 bases from V and 0 bases from J; junction bases left unmatched: 11. CDR3 length: 18 residues. Germline CDR1 reads MSHET; CDR2 reads SYDVDS. The DNA read from the CDR3 is TGTGCTAGCAGCCTTCCCGGGACAGATTATTCCTATAATTCGCCC. Translated, it gives CASSLPGTDYSYNSP. The entire CDR3 sequence reads CASSLPGTDYSYNSPLYF.

In its sample, this clone was seen a few times. Mouse gene names and germline throughout. The read finishes 4 residues shy of the CDR3 end, and the germline J gene is used to complete it. The chain uses TRBV1 and TRBJ1-1; 8 nucleotides align to TRBD1. The CDR3 covers 13 residues. CDR1 is NSQYPW and CDR2 is LRSPGD in the germline V gene (reference sequence). Unmatched junction bases numbered 4, after V lost 6 bases and J lost 4 bases. CDR3 bases read: TGCACCTGCAGCCACAGGGGGGGCACA. Its protein is CTCSHRGGT. The complete CDR3 protein is CTCSHRGGTEVFF.

This clone has only a few counts. The gene names here belong to mouse. Distinct nucleotide sequences in the sample also encode this CDR3. CDR3 protein: CTCSADTGGNEQYF. Partial CDR3 DNA: TGCACCTGCAGTGCAGATACGGGGGGAAAT. The gene calls are TRBV1 and TRBJ2-7, with D perhaps matching TRBD2 (6 bases). The CDR3 end is not reached by the read, which stops 4 residues before it; the germline J gene fills it in. The CDR3 is 14 amino acids. Germline lookup yields CDR1 NSQYPW and CDR2 LRSPGD (reference sequence).

Comment on this clone: All gene names here are mouse names. The DNA read from the CDR3 is TGCACCTGCAGTGCAGATCTTGGGGGGGCGGGACAAAAC. Its translation is CTCSADLGGAGQN. In full, the CDR3 reads CTCSADLGGAGQNTLYF. The chain joins TRBV1 to TRBJ2-4, with 9 bases aligning to TRBD2. The read ends 4 residues shy of where the CDR3 ends; the end is completed using the germline J gene. Germline loops: CDR1 NSQYPW, CDR2 LRSPGD (reference sequence). The CDR3 is 17 amino acids. Losses at the gene ends were 0 bases for V and 3 bases for J; bases not matched to a gene: 7. The variable domain in full, with the rest retrieved from reference TRBV1 and TRBJ2-4, is VTLLEQNPRWRLVPRGQAVNLRCILKNSQYPWMSWYQQDLQKQLQWLFTLRSPGDKEVKSLPGADYLATRVTDTELRLQVANMSQGRTLYCTCSADLGGAGQNTLYFGAGTRLSVL.

This clone has just a few counts. Here the gene names and germline are mouse. The DNA ends 4 residues before the CDR3 does, and the rest of the CDR3 is filled in from the germline J gene. The V and J genes are TRBV13-3 and TRBJ2-7, with 8 bases identical to TRBD2. The CDR3 contains 14 residues. Germline assignment: CDR1 NNHDY and CDR2 SYVADS. The CDR3 is CASSDLGGGDEQYF. Incomplete CDR3 DNA: TGTGCCAGCAGTGATCTGGGGGGCGGGGAT.

With regard to this clone: Mouse gene names apply. The missing CDR3 end, 4 residues past where the read stops, is filled in from the germline J gene. The chain links TRBV13-1 to TRBJ2-3, with a possible D match to TRBD1 (5 bases). Germline V gene sequence: CDR1 NSHNY, CDR2 SYGAGN. The CDR3 sequence is 14 residues long. V lost 1 base and J lost 3, with 9 bases in between. CDR3 DNA (partial): TGTGCCAGCAGTGATTCAGGGTGGGCAGAA. The encoded protein is CASSDSGWAE. In full, the CDR3 reads CASSDSGWAETLYF.

To note about this clone: TCRdb's protein and the DNA translation differ at residue 13; the protein here comes from the DNA. Mouse gene names apply. The observed sequence ends 3 residues before the CDR3 terminus, with the missing tail filled in from the germline J gene. The chain has TRBV19 and TRBJ1-6; possibly TRBD1 for D (6 bases). TRBJ1-6 is filed as an ORF, its function uncertain. The V end was cut by 0 bases, the J end by 7 bases, with 14 bases between. CDR1 and CDR2 (germline): FNHDT, SITEND (reference sequence). This CDR3 is 16 amino acids long. Incomplete CDR3 DNA: TGTGCCAGCAGTATAGCTGGGGGCGCGAGGAATTCGCCC. Amino acids: CASSIAGGARNSP. The whole CDR3 reads CASSIAGGARNSPLYF.

As to this clone: Mouse gene names apply. With the read ending 4 residues before the CDR3 end, the germline J gene is used to fill in that end. This sequence joins TRBV1 and TRBJ2-4; no clear D. The CDR3 runs to 15 residues. The V end lost 0 bases, the J end lost 0 bases, and 7 bases lay between the germline ends. Germline V lookup: CDR1 NSQYPW, CDR2 LRSPGD (reference sequence). The sequenced CDR3 bases are TGCACCTGCAGTGCAGAGGCTGGTAGTCAAAAC. Translating it yields CTCSAEAGSQN. The entire CDR3 protein is CTCSAEAGSQNTLYF.

This clone was found a few times. Genes here carry mouse names. The read gets to within 4 residues of the CDR3 end, and the germline J gene fills in the rest. The genes are TRBV19 and TRBJ2-7, with D possibly TRBD2 on 5 matching bases. The CDR3 runs to 13 residues. From germline, CDR1 is FNHDT and CDR2 SITEND (reference sequence). The CDR3 here is CASSMTVFYEQYF. CDR3 bases read: TGTGCCAGCAGTATGACTGTTTTTTAT.

In the case of this clone: Gene labels here are mouse ones. The sequenced part of the CDR3 DNA is TGTGCCAGCAGTGATTCTGGGGGGCGAGGG. Residues: CASSDSGGRG. In full, the CDR3 reads CASSDSGGRGQLYF. The chain couples TRBV13-3 to TRBJ2-2, with 8 nucleotides matching TRBD2. The missing CDR3 end, 4 residues past where the read stops, is filled in from the germline J gene. Germline V gene lookup returns CDR1 NNHDY and CDR2 SYVADS. The CDR3 is 14 residues long. The full variable domain, in which reference TRBV13-3 and TRBJ2-2 provide the parts outside the CDR3, is EAAVTQSPRSKVAVTGGKVTLSCHQTNNHDYMYWYRQDTGHGLRLIHYSYVADSTEKGDIPDGYKASRPSQENFSLILELASLSQTAVYFCASSDSGGRGQLYFGEGSKLTVL.

This clone came up many times. Genes and germline are mouse. The read stops 4 residues short of the end of the CDR3; the missing end is completed from the germline J gene. V is TRBV13-3 and J is TRBJ1-4, with D tentatively TRBD1 (6 bases). CDR1 and CDR2 (germline): NNHDY, SYVADS. The ends were cut back, 1 base at V and 2 bases at J, with 12 bases in the middle. This CDR3 contains 16 residues. CDR3 in amino acids: CASSDWGQNSNERLFF. The sequenced CDR3 bases are TGTGCCAGCAGTGATTGGGGACAAAACTCCAACGAA.

In this sample, this clone turned up a few times. Gene labels here are mouse ones. The CDR3 is cut off 4 residues early in the read; its end comes from the germline J gene. The same CDR3 also results from other DNA sequences found in this sample. The chain joins TRBV19 to TRBJ1-4; possibly TRBD1 for D (6 bases). The length of the CDR3 is 13 residues. From germline, CDR1 is FNHDT and CDR2 SITEND (reference sequence). The germline V and J ends were trimmed by 5 bases and 5 bases, with 10 bases remaining between them. The CDR3 reads CASSITGNERLFF. CDR3 bases read: TGTGCCAGCAGCATAACAGGGAACGAA.

Regarding this clone: Gene labels here are mouse ones. Read data end 4 residues before the CDR3 end; the end is taken from the germline J gene. The rearrangement links TRBV31 to TRBJ2-2; perhaps TRBD2 as D (5 bases). Germline loops: CDR1 GKSSPN, CDR2 SITVG. Deletions cut 0 bases from V and 3 bases from J, with 5 bases between. The CDR3 is 13 residues long. The DNA read from the CDR3 is TGTGCCTGGAGTCTCTGGGACACCGGG. Translating gives CAWSLWDTG. The CDR3 as a whole reads CAWSLWDTGQLYF.

Notes on this clone: Mouse names are used for the genes. The CDR3 goes on 4 residues after the read ends, and that part is filled in from the germline J gene. The chain employs TRBV19 and TRBJ2-5, with 7 bases lining up with TRBD1. In germline, CDR1 is FNHDT, CDR2 SITEND (reference sequence). The CDR3 length is 12 residues. The CDR3: CASTPGQDTQYF. CDR3 DNA (partial): TGTGCCAGCACTCCGGGACAGGAC.

There are a few counts of this clone. The gene symbols are mouse symbols. The missing CDR3 end, 4 residues past where the read stops, is filled in from the germline J gene. The gene calls are TRBV13-3 and TRBJ2-5, with D tentatively TRBD1 (6 bases). This CDR3 has 16 residues. Germline-derived CDR1 and CDR2 are NNHDY and SYVADS. V shed 1 base and J shed 0 bases, with 12 bases lying between them. The CDR3 bases that were read are TGTGCCAGCAGTGATAGCCCGGACAGTAACCAAGAC. This translates into CASSDSPDSNQD. The full CDR3 is CASSDSPDSNQDTQYF. Complete variable domain (other parts from reference TRBV13-3 and TRBJ2-5): EAAVTQSPRSKVAVTGGKVTLSCHQTNNHDYMYWYRQDTGHGLRLIHYSYVADSTEKGDIPDGYKASRPSQENFSLILELASLSQTAVYFCASSDSPDSNQDTQYFGPGTRLLVL.

About this clone: At residue 11, the TCRdb amino acid sequence and the translated nucleotide sequence differ, so the protein here is the DNA translation. Gene labels here are mouse ones. Read coverage stops 3 residues before the CDR3 terminus; the germline J gene supplies the remainder. The chain couples TRBV13-3 to TRBJ1-6; 7 bases fit TRBD1. TRBJ1-6 counts as an open reading frame of uncertain function. Unmatched junction bases numbered 5, after V lost 3 bases and J lost 8 bases. This CDR3 has 14 residues. Germline loops: CDR1 NNHDY, CDR2 SYVADS. Partial CDR3 DNA: TGTGCCAGCAGTGGTGACAGGGATCATTCGCCC. Residues: CASSGDRDHSP. The entire CDR3 reads CASSGDRDHSPLYF.

As concerns this clone: These gene names are mouse names. The read halts 4 residues ahead of the CDR3 end, with the missing end drawn from the germline J gene. The V and J genes are TRBV13-3 and TRBJ1-4; tentative D call: TRBD1 (6 bases). V was clipped by 2 bases and J by 4 bases, with 12 bases between them. From germline, CDR1 is NNHDY and CDR2 SYVADS. The CDR3 totals 15 residues. CDR3 residues: CASSDTGGLNERLFF. The covered CDR3 bases are TGTGCCAGCAGTGACACGGGGGGCCTCAACGAA. The full variable domain, completed using reference TRBV13-3 and TRBJ1-4, is EAAVTQSPRSKVAVTGGKVTLSCHQTNNHDYMYWYRQDTGHGLRLIHYSYVADSTEKGDIPDGYKASRPSQENFSLILELASLSQTAVYFCASSDTGGLNERLFFGHGTKLSVL.

This clone was counted many times. The genes and germline here are from mouse. With the read ending 4 residues before the CDR3 end, the germline J gene is used to fill in that end. The rearrangement links TRBV13-3 to TRBJ2-7, with 12 positions matching TRBD2. The germline CDR1 and CDR2 sequences are NNHDY and SYVADS. The J segment lost 3 bases and the V segment lost 3 bases, leaving 7 bases of the junction unmatched. This CDR3 has 16 amino acids. The DNA read from the CDR3 is TGTGCCAGCAGTGTCACCGGGACTGGGGGGATCTAT. Protein: CASSVTGTGGIY. Given in full, the CDR3 is CASSVTGTGGIYEQYF.

This clone occurred a few times. Mouse names are used for the genes. The DNA ends 4 residues before the CDR3 does, and the rest of the CDR3 is filled in from the germline J gene. The chain recombines TRBV13-3 with TRBJ1-1; D perhaps matches TRBD1 (6 bases). The CDR3 length is 12 residues. The germline V gene has CDR1 NNHDY and CDR2 SYVADS. The CDR3 is CASSRDIIEVFF. The sequenced CDR3 bases are TGTGCCAGCAGTCGGGACATAATA.

In this sample, this clone turned up a few times. Each gene name is a mouse one. Sequencing ends 4 residues short of the CDR3 end; the germline J gene provides the rest. The chain uses TRBV1 and TRBJ2-7; TRBD1 matches 7 bases. The germline V gene encodes CDR1 NSQYPW and CDR2 LRSPGD (reference sequence). CDR3 length: 14 residues. CDR3 residues: CTCSARQGGNEQYF. The sequenced part of the CDR3 DNA is TGCACCTGCAGTGCACGACAGGGAGGGAAT.

This clone was seen a few times. The genes and germline here are from mouse. The read ends 4 residues before the CDR3 terminus; that terminus is restored from the germline J gene. The chain recombines TRBV19 with TRBJ2-4, with TRBD2 identical over 9 bases. The germline V gene has CDR1 FNHDT and CDR2 SITEND (reference sequence). This CDR3 contains 14 residues. V dropped 7 bases and J dropped 1; count of bases not matched to a gene: 4. The CDR3 region is CASGRLGGQNTLYF. The CDR3 bases that were read are TGTGCCAGCGGAAGACTGGGGGGTCAAAAC. Supplemented by reference TRBV19 and TRBJ2-4, the full variable domain reads GGIITQTPKFLIGQEGQKLTLKCQQNFNHDTMYWYRQDSGKGLRLIYYSITENDLQKGDLSEGYDASREKKSSFSLTVTSAQKNEMAVFLCASGRLGGQNTLYFGAGTRLSVL.

The sample holds many counts of this clone. Here the gene names and germline are mouse. CDR3 amino acids: CASSDRDWGDTQYF. The sequenced part of the CDR3 DNA is TGTGCCAGCAGTGATCGGGACTGGGGGGAC. The V and J genes are TRBV13-1 and TRBJ2-5; TRBD2 agrees at 11 bases. The read terminates 4 residues ahead of where the CDR3 ends, so the germline J gene completes it. The CDR3 has 14 residues. Germline CDR1 is NSHNY and CDR2 is SYGAGN.